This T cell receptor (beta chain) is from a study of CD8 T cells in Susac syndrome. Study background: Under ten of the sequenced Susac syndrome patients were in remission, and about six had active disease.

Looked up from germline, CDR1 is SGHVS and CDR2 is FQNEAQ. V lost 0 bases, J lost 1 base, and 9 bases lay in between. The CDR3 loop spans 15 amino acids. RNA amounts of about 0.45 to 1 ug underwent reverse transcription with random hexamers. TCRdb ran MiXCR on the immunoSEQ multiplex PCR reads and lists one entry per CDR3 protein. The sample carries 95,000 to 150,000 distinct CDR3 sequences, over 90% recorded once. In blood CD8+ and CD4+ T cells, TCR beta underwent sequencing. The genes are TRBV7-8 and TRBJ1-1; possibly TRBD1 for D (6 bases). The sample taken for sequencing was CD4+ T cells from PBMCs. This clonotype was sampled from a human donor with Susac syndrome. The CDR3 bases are TGTGCCAGCAGCTTAGCCGGGACAAGGAACACTGAAGCTTTCTTT. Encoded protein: CASSLAGTRNTEAFF.